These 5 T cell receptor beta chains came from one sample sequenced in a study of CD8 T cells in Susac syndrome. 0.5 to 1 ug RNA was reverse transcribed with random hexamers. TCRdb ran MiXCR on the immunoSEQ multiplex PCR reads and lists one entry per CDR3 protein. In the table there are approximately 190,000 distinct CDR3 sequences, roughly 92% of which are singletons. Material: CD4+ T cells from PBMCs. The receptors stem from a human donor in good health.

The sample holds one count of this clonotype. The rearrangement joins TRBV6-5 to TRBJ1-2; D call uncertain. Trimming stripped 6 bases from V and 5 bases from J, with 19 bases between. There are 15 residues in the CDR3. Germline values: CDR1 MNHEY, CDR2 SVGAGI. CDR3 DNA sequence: TGTGCCAGCAGAGACATCCGACTGACGTTTTATGGCTACACCTTC. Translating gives CASRDIRLTFYGYTF.

In nucleotides, the CDR3 is TGTGCCTGGAGTGGCGACAGCTATGGCTACACCTTC. This encodes CAWSGDSYGYTF. The chain links TRBV30 to TRBJ1-2; possible D gene TRBD1, 5 bases. Germline values: CDR1 GTSNPN, CDR2 SVGIG (reference sequence). Between the trimmed V and J ends, which lost 1 base and 4 bases, there was a span of 7 bases. The CDR3 has 12 residues. Full variable domain (outside the CDR3, taken from reference TRBV30 and TRBJ1-2): SQTIHQWPATLVQPVGSPLSLECTVEGTSNPNLYWYRQAAGRGLQLLFYSVGIGQISSEVPQNLSASRPQDRQFILSSKKLLLSDSGFYLCAWSGDSYGYTFGSGTRLTVV.

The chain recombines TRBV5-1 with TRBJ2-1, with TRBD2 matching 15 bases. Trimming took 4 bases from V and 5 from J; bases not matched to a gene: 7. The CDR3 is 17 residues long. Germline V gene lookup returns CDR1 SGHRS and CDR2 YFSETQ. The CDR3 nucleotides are TGCGCCAGCAGCACGGGACTAGCGGGGGGACTCCACAATGAGCAGTTCTTC. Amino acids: CASSTGLAGGLHNEQFF.

The CDR3 is CSVVFRPGANVLTF. CDR3 nucleotides: TGCAGCGTTGTCTTTAGGCCCGGGGCCAACGTCCTGACTTTC. The chain carries TRBV29-1 and TRBJ2-6; D remains unclear. V lost 4 bases and J 4 bases, leaving 11 bases between the germline ends. The length of the CDR3 is 14 residues. The germline CDR1 and CDR2 sequences are SQVTM and ANQGSEA.

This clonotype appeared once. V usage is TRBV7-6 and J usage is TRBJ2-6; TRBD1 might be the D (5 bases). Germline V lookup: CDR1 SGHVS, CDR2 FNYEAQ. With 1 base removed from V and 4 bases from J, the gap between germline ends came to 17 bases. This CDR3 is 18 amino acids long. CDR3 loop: CASSLEGHSLSGANVLTF. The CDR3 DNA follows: TGTGCCAGCAGCTTAGAAGGACACAGCTTGTCAGGGGCCAACGTCCTGACTTTC.